These 9 T cell receptor beta chains were sequenced from one sample in a study of T cell repertoires in cytomegalovirus infection. In TCRdb, the reads were re-called with MiXCR into one record per CDR3 protein. Here the sample spans approximately 1,000,000 distinct CDR3 sequences, around 32% being singletons. For these receptors, no antigen is known. This specimen was cultured CD8+ T cells from PBMCs, taken from culture after CMV antigen stimulation. The receptors originated from a human donor in good health (CMV status not recorded). Some clones in this sample may be carry-over from other donors' samples.

This clonotype was detected a few times. The chain links TRBV7-3 to TRBJ2-6; TRBD1 agrees at 9 bases. J was trimmed by 1 base and V by 6 bases; bases with no gene match: 7. CDR1 is SGHTA and CDR2 is FQGTGA in the germline V gene. This CDR3 region has 17 residues. The CDR3: CASRSTGGESGANVLTF. The DNA for the CDR3 is TGTGCCAGCAGATCAACAGGGGGCGAATCTGGGGCCAACGTCCTGACTTTC.

The rearrangement uses TRBV6-1 and TRBJ2-7; D tentatively reads TRBD1 or TRBD2 (6 bases each). The CDR3 covers 15 residues. Germline-derived CDR1 and CDR2 are MNHNS and SASEGT. Trimming cost V 5 bases and J 3 bases, with 17 bases left between them. CDR3 protein: CASSLFRGPYYEQYF. The CDR3 DNA follows: TGTGCCAGCAGTCTTTTCCGGGGGCCGTACTACGAGCAGTACTTC.

This clonotype came up a few times. J is TRBJ1-1 and V is TRBV7-6; D gene unclear. Per germline, CDR1 SGHVS and CDR2 FNYEAQ. This CDR3 region has 16 residues. V gave up 5 bases and J gave up 4 bases, with 20 bases separating them. In DNA, the CDR3 is TGTGCCAGCAGCCATCGGAGTGAGACCCCCAGCACTGAAGCTTTCTTT. Translating it yields CASSHRSETPSTEAFF.

The V and J genes are TRBV19 and TRBJ1-2, with 8 nucleotides matching TRBD1. Per germline, CDR1 LNHDA and CDR2 SQIVND (reference sequence). J gave up 8 bases and V 5 bases, and 10 bases lay outside the gene matches. CDR3 length: 14 residues. CDR3 nucleotide sequence: TGTGCCAGTAGTTTCAGGGGGCCTCTAATCGGCTACACCTTC. Translating gives CASSFRGPLIGYTF.

Details on this clonotype: At one boundary the junction diverges from the germline segment, which might be a read error. The chain joins TRBV4-2 to TRBJ2-3; D is possibly TRBD1 or TRBD2 (5 bases each). The V gene's germline CDR1 is LGHNA and CDR2 YNFKEQ. The CDR3 totals 16 residues. The CDR3: CANSQGDDASTDTQYF. Here the CDR3 DNA reads TGTGCCAACAGCCAAGGGGACGACGCAAGCACAGATACGCAGTATTTT.

V and J are TRBV4-2 and TRBJ2-3; 12 nucleotides agree with TRBD2. Germline V CDR1 and CDR2: LGHNA, YNFKEQ. CDR3 length equals 17 residues. Losses at the gene ends were 4 bases for V and 4 bases for J; bases not matched to a gene: 9. The CDR3 spells CASSPNWLAGGSDTQYF. The CDR3 DNA is TGTGCCAGCAGCCCCAATTGGCTAGCGGGGGGGTCAGATACGCAGTATTTT.

This clonotype was detected many times. The chain recombines TRBV7-2 with TRBJ2-2, with D maybe TRBD2 (6 bases). Germline V CDR1 and CDR2: SGHTA, FQGNSA. The CDR3 has 15 amino acids. V was cut by 6 bases and J by 1 base, with 12 bases left in between. The chain's CDR3 is CASSPGVLNTGELFF. The CDR3 DNA reads TGTGCCAGCAGTCCGGGGGTCCTGAACACCGGGGAGCTGTTTTTT. The complete variable domain, with remaining parts taken from reference TRBV7-2 and TRBJ2-2, reads GAGVSQSPSNKVTEKGKDVELRCDPISGHTALYWYRQSLGQGLEFLIYFQGNSAPDKSGLPSDRFSAERTGGSVSTLTIQRTQQEDSAVYLCASSPGVLNTGELFFGEGSRLTVL.

The V call is TRBV5-4, the J call TRBJ2-2; the D gene is possibly TRBD1 (6 bases). Between the trimmed V and J ends, which lost 1 base and 6 bases, there was a span of 13 bases. This CDR3 has 15 amino acids. Germline V gives CDR1 SGHNT, CDR2 YYREEE (reference sequence). As DNA, the CDR3 is TGTGCCAGCAGCTTGAACCACAGGGACCCCGGGGAGCTGTTTTTT. This codes for CASSLNHRDPGELFF. Full variable domain (remainder filled in from reference TRBV5-4 and TRBJ2-2): ETGVTQSPTHLIKTRGQQVTLRCSSQSGHNTVSWYQQALGQGPQFIFQYYREEENGRGNFPPRFSGLQFPNYSSELNVNALELDDSALYLCASSLNHRDPGELFFGEGSRLTVL.

This clonotype was seen a few times. This chain joins TRBV6-1 and TRBJ2-1; D is undetermined. V lost 5 bases and J lost 8, with 13 bases in between. The CDR3 totals 13 residues. The germline V gene encodes CDR1 MNHNS and CDR2 SASEGT. In DNA, the CDR3 is TGTGCCAGCAGTTATGTAGGGTCCGATGAGCAGTTCTTC. This codes for CASSYVGSDEQFF.